This TCR beta chain is from a study of CD8 T cells in ankylosing spondylitis. Study-wide results and caveats: Seemingly distinctive of ankylosing spondylitis blood was a TCR beta motif formed by eight highly homologous variants.

TCRdb independently ran MiXCR on the 5' RACE reads; one entry per CDR3 protein. The top ten hold 0.85% to 1.3% of the sample, which has under 450,000 distinct CDR3 sequences, roughly 17% seen once. This clonotype occurred a few times. Its target is not known. CDR1 DFQATT and CDR2 SNEGSKA come from the germline V gene (reference sequence). This CDR3 region has 14 residues. V trimming: 6 bases; J trimming: 0 bases; junction bases outside the gene matches: 4. Sequencing was performed on blood, either unsorted or a sorted T cell fraction (not recorded which). J is TRBJ2-3 and V is TRBV20-1, with 9 bases fitting TRBD2. This TCR was recovered from a male donor with ankylosing spondylitis. The DNA for the CDR3 is TGCAGTGCGACCGGGACTAGCAGCACAGATACGCAGTATTTT. Protein product: CSATGTSSTDTQYF.